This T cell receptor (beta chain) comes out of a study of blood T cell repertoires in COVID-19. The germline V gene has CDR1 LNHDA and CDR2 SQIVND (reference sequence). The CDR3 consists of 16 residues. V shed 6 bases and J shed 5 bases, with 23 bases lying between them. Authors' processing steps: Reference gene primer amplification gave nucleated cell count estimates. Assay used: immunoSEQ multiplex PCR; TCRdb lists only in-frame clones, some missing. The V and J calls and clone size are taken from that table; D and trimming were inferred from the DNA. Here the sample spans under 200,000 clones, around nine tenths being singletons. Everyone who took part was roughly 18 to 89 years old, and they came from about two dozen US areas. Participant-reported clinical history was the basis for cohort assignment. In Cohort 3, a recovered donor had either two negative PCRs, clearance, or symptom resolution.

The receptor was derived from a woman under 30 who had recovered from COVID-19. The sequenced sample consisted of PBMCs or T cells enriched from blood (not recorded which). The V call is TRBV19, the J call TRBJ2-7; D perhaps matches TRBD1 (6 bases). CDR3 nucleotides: TGTGCCAGTAGCCCCCAAGGGTCAGGGGTTCGCGACGAGCAGTACTTC. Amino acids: CASSPQGSGVRDEQYF.